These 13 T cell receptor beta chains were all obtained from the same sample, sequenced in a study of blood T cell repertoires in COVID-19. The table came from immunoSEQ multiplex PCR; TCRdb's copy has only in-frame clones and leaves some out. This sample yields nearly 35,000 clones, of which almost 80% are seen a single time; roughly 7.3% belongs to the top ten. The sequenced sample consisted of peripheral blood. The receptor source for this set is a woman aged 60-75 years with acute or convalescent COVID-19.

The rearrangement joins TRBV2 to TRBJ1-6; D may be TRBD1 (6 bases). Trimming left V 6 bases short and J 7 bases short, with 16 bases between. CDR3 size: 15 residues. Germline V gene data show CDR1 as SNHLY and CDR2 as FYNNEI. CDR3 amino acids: CASSKQGVRNSPLHF. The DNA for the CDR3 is TGTGCCAGCAGCAAACAGGGTGTACGCAATTCACCCCTCCACTTT. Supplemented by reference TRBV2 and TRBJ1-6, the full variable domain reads EPEVTQTPSHQVTQMGQEVILRCVPISNHLYFYWYRQILGQKVEFLVSFYNNEISEKSEIFDDQFSVERPDGSNFTLKIRSTKLEDSAMYFCASSKQGVRNSPLHFGNGTRLTVT.

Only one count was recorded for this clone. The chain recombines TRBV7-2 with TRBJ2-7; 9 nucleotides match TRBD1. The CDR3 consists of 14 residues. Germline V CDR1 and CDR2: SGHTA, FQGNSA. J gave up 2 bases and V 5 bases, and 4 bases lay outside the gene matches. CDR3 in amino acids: CASSRRTGAYEQYF. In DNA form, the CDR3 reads TGTGCCAGCAGCCGGAGGACAGGGGCCTACGAGCAGTACTTC.

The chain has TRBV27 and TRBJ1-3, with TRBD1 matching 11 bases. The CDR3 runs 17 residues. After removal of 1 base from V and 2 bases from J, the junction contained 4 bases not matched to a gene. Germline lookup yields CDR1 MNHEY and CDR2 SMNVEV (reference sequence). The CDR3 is CASSLYAGQGAGNTIYF. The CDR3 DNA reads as TGTGCCAGCAGTTTATATGCGGGACAGGGGGCTGGAAACACCATATATTTT.

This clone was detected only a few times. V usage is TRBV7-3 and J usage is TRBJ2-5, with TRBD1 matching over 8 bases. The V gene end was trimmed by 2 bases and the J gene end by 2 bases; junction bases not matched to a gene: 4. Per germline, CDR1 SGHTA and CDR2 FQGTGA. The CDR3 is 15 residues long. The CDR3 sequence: CASSLQGAQQETQYF. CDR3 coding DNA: TGTGCCAGCAGCTTACAGGGGGCGCAGCAAGAGACCCAGTACTTC.

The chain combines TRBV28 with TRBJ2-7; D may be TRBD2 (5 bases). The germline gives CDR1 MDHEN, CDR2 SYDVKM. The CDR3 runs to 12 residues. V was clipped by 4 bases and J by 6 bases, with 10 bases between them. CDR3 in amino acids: CASSSRRGEQYF. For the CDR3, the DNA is TGTGCCAGCAGTTCCCGACGGGGCGAGCAGTACTTC.

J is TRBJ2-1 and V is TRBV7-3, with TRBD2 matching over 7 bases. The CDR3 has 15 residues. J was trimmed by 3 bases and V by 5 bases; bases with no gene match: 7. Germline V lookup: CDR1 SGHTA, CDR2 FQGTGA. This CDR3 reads CASSRLASDYNEQFF. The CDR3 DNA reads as TGTGCCAGCAGCCGACTAGCCTCCGACTACAATGAGCAGTTCTTC.

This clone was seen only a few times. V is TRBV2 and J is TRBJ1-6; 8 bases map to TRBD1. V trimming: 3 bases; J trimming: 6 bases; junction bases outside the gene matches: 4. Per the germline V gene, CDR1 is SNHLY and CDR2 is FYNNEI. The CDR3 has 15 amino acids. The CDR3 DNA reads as TGTGCCAGCAGTGATCGAACAGGGGGTAATTCACCCCTCCACTTT. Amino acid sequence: CASSDRTGGNSPLHF.

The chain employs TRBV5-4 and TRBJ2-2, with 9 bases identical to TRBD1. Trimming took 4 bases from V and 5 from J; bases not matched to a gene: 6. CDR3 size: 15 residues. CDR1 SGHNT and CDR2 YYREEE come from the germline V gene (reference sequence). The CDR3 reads CASSPDRGVTGELFF. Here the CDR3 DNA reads TGTGCCAGCAGCCCGGACAGGGGAGTTACCGGGGAGCTGTTTTTT.

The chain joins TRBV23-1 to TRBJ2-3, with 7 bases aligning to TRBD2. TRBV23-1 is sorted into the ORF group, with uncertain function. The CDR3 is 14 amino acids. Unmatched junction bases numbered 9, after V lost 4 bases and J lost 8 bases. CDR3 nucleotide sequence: TGCGCCAGCAGTCGAGGGGTCCGCGGGGGTACGCAGTATTTT. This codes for CASSRGVRGGTQYF.

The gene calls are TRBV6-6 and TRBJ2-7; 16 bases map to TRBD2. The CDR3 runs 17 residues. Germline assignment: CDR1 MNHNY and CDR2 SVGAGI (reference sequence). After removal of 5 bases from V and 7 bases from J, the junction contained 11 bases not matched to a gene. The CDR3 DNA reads TGTGCCAGCAGTCCCTACCCCGCGGGACTAGCGGGGGGGGAGCAGTACTTC. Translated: CASSPYPAGLAGGEQYF.

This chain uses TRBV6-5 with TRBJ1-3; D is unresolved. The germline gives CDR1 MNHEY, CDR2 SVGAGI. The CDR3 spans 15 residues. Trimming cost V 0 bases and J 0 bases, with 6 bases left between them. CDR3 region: CASSYSTSSGNTIYF. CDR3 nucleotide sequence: TGTGCCAGCAGTTACTCAACGAGCTCTGGAAACACCATATATTTT.

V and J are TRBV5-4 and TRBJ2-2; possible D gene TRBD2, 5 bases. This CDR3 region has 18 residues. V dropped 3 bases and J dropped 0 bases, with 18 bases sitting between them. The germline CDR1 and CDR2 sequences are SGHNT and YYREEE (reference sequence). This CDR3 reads CASSSLAGAESNTGELFF. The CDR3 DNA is TGTGCCAGCAGCTCCTTGGCGGGTGCGGAGTCGAACACCGGGGAGCTGTTTTTT.

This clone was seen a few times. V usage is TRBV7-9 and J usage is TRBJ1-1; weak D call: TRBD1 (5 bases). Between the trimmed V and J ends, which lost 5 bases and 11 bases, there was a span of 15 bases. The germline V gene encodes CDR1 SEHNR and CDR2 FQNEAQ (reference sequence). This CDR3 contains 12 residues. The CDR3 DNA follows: TGTGCCAGCAGCCCCAGAGAACAGGCCGCTTTCTTT. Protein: CASSPREQAAFF. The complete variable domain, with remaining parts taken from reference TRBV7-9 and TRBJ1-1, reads DTGVSQNPRHKITKRGQNVTFRCDPISEHNRLYWYRQTLGQGPEFLTYFQNEAQLEKSRLLSDRFSAERPKGSFSTLEIQRTEQGDSAMYLCASSPREQAAFFGQGTRLTVV.